Presented here are 26 T cell receptor beta chains from one specimen sequenced in a study of T cell responses to AZD1222 COVID-19 vaccine. Measured with immunoSEQ multiplex PCR; TCRdb has only the in-frame clones, and not every one. The data contain under 150,000 clones, about nine tenths of them seen just once; the ten biggest clones take up approximately 1.6%. This material consisted of peripheral blood, taken 28 days after the second AZD1222 dose. The receptors come from an adult who received the AZD1222 COVID-19 vaccine.

In its sample, this clone was seen once. The rearrangement links TRBV7-6 to TRBJ2-2; D gene uncertain. V was clipped by 2 bases and J by 0 bases, with 7 bases between them. Germline V gene sequence: CDR1 SGHVS, CDR2 FNYEAQ. The CDR3 loop spans 15 amino acids. CDR3 sequence reads: CASSLSTANTGELFF. As DNA, the CDR3 is TGTGCCAGCAGCTTATCTACAGCGAACACCGGGGAGCTGTTTTTT.

The rearrangement joins TRBV5-1 to TRBJ2-5; 13 bases agree with TRBD2. Germline trimming cut 2 bases from V and 2 bases from J; bases unmatched to any gene: 3. This CDR3 comprises 16 residues. Germline loops: CDR1 SGHRS, CDR2 YFSETQ. Here the CDR3 DNA reads TGCGCCAGCAGCTTACGACTAGCGGGGGGACAAGAGACCCAGTACTTC. The encoded protein is CASSLRLAGGQETQYF.

This chain uses TRBV4-2 with TRBJ2-6; 11 bases map to TRBD2. The junction had 2 bases not matched to a gene; V was cut back by 2 bases and J by 2 bases. This CDR3 has 17 residues. The germline gives CDR1 LGHNA, CDR2 YNFKEQ. Here the CDR3 reads CASSQRLAGTGANVLTF. CDR3 sequence (DNA): TGTGCCAGCAGCCAACGACTAGCGGGGACTGGGGCCAACGTCCTGACTTTC.

The chain carries TRBV19 and TRBJ1-5, with D possibly matching TRBD1 (5 bases). The CDR3 loop spans 16 amino acids. Germline-derived CDR1 and CDR2 are LNHDA and SQIVND (reference sequence). Trimming left V 3 bases short and J 0 bases short, with 12 bases between. The CDR3 sequence is CASSIRGTDSNQPQHF. In DNA form, the CDR3 reads TGTGCCAGTAGTATCCGCGGGACGGATAGCAATCAGCCCCAGCATTTT.

This clone showed up just once. J is TRBJ2-7 and V is TRBV19, with 14 bases lining up with TRBD2. This CDR3 is 16 amino acids long. After removal of 5 bases from V and 4 bases from J, the junction contained 7 bases not matched to a gene. Germline V gene sequence: CDR1 LNHDA, CDR2 SQIVND (reference sequence). This chain's CDR3 is CASSFAGTSGRYEQYF. CDR3 bases: TGTGCCAGTAGTTTCGCCGGGACTAGCGGGAGATACGAGCAGTACTTC.

The chain couples TRBV7-9 to TRBJ2-1, with 8 bases aligning to TRBD1. The germline gives CDR1 SEHNR, CDR2 FQNEAQ (reference sequence). The CDR3 sequence is 15 residues long. Trimming at V came to 5 bases and at J to 2 bases, leaving 5 bases not matched to a gene. This CDR3 reads CASSHPGQAYNEQFF. The CDR3 DNA reads as TGTGCCAGCAGCCATCCGGGACAGGCCTACAATGAGCAGTTCTTC.

The chain links TRBV7-9 to TRBJ2-7, with 11 bases lining up with TRBD1. V trimming: 5 bases; J trimming: 9 bases; junction bases outside the gene matches: 18. This CDR3 contains 17 residues. In germline, CDR1 is SEHNR, CDR2 FQNEAQ (reference sequence). The chain's CDR3 is CASSPPDRDRGIRRQYF. In nucleotides, the CDR3 is TGTGCCAGCAGCCCCCCGGACCGGGACAGGGGGATACGGAGGCAGTACTTC.

The CDR3: CAISDGQGITYGYTF. The CDR3 DNA follows: TGTGCCATCAGTGACGGACAGGGAATTACCTATGGCTACACCTTC. V and J are TRBV10-3 and TRBJ1-2, with 8 positions matching TRBD1. CDR3 size: 15 residues. CDR1 and CDR2 (germline): ENHRY, SYGVKD. The V segment lost 3 bases and the J segment 4 bases; nucleotides outside the gene matches: 7.

V usage is TRBV14 and J usage is TRBJ1-6; D is unclear. Germline CDR1 SGHDN, CDR2 FVKESK. The V gene lost 0 bases and the J gene lost 13 bases, with 13 bases spanning the gap. The CDR3 is made up of 14 amino acids. CDR3 in amino acids: CASSQEVRLAPLHF. The CDR3 DNA reads TGTGCCAGCAGCCAAGAGGTTCGTCTAGCGCCCCTCCACTTT.

The genes are TRBV11-3 and TRBJ2-1; perhaps TRBD2 as D (6 bases). Per the germline V gene, CDR1 is SGHNT and CDR2 is YENEEA. V was pared by 0 bases and J by 2 bases, with 11 bases between. CDR3 size: 16 residues. The CDR3 bases are TGTGCCAGCAGCTTAGAGCAGCGGGCCCCCTACAATGAGCAGTTCTTC. This encodes CASSLEQRAPYNEQFF.

This rearrangement joins TRBV10-3 to TRBJ1-6; weak D call: TRBD1 (5 bases). The germline gives CDR1 ENHRY, CDR2 SYGVKD. V was cut by 0 bases and J by 10 bases, with 19 bases left in between. The CDR3 spans 17 residues. CDR3: CAISESPAAGIGSPLHF. CDR3 bases: TGTGCCATCAGTGAGTCGCCCGCGGCAGGGATCGGGTCACCCCTCCACTTT.

This sequence joins TRBV5-1 and TRBJ2-7; D is perhaps TRBD2 (6 bases). Germline V lookup: CDR1 SGHRS, CDR2 YFSETQ. With 0 bases removed from V and 2 bases from J, the gap between germline ends came to 9 bases. The CDR3 totals 14 residues. CDR3 protein: CASSLAEGPYEQYF. DNA for the CDR3: TGCGCCAGCAGCTTGGCGGAGGGCCCCTACGAGCAGTACTTC.

This sequence joins TRBV6-5 and TRBJ2-7; 8 bases line up with TRBD1. Trimming at V came to 6 bases and at J to 2 bases, leaving 6 bases not matched to a gene. The germline V gene has CDR1 MNHEY and CDR2 SVGAGI. The CDR3 covers 14 residues. In DNA form, the CDR3 reads TGTGCCAGCAGCCGGGACAGGAGGACCTACGAGCAGTACTTC. Translating it yields CASSRDRRTYEQYF.

This chain uses TRBV3-1 (or the pseudogene TRBV3-2) with TRBJ2-3; possibly TRBD2 for D (5 bases). The ends were cut back, 0 bases at V and 7 bases at J, with 11 bases in the middle. This CDR3 contains 14 residues. Germline CDR1 reads LGHDT; CDR2 reads YNNKEL (reference sequence). The CDR3 coding sequence is TGTGCCAGCAGCCAAGAACGGACTTTTAATACGCAGTATTTT. This translates into CASSQERTFNTQYF.

The V gene is TRBV6-5, the J gene TRBJ1-6; no reliable D call. The germline CDR1 and CDR2 sequences are MNHEY and SVGAGI. V lost 5 bases and J 3 bases, leaving 8 bases between the germline ends. The CDR3 consists of 14 residues. CDR3 loop: CASSIENYNSPLHF. The CDR3 DNA reads TGTGCCAGCAGTATAGAGAACTATAATTCACCCCTCCACTTT.

The chain is built from TRBV28 and TRBJ1-1; D may be TRBD1 (6 bases). The V end lost 3 bases, the J end lost 0 bases, and 11 bases lay between the germline ends. Germline CDR1 is MDHEN and CDR2 is SYDVKM. This CDR3 comprises 15 residues. The CDR3 sequence is CASSLGGALNTEAFF. CDR3 nucleotides: TGTGCCAGCAGTTTGGGGGGGGCTCTGAACACTGAAGCTTTCTTT.

This sequence joins TRBV6-5 and TRBJ1-1; D gene uncertain. This CDR3 comprises 15 residues. Germline values: CDR1 MNHEY, CDR2 SVGAGI. Trimming removed 0 bases from V and 3 bases from J, with 11 bases in between. Here the CDR3 reads CASSYSGFGHTEAFF. CDR3 nucleotides: TGTGCCAGCAGTTACTCAGGGTTTGGGCACACTGAAGCTTTCTTT.

V and J are TRBV28 and TRBJ1-5, with D unresolved. V was cut by 2 bases and J by 6 bases, with 5 bases left in between. The CDR3 length is 12 residues. From germline, CDR1 is MDHEN and CDR2 SYDVKM. The DNA for the CDR3 is TGTGCCAGCAGTTTAAAAGGTCAGCCCCAGCATTTT. Protein product: CASSLKGQPQHF.

The chain has TRBV19 and TRBJ1-1; possible D gene TRBD1, 6 bases. Germline assignment: CDR1 LNHDA and CDR2 SQIVND (reference sequence). This CDR3 comprises 17 residues. V shed 3 bases and J shed 0 bases, with 17 bases lying between them. The CDR3 is CASSIPGGGRMNTEAFF. Here the CDR3 DNA reads TGTGCCAGTAGTATCCCGGGGGGCGGCCGAATGAACACTGAAGCTTTCTTT.

V usage is TRBV4-3 and J usage is TRBJ1-3; weak D call: TRBD1 (5 bases). The CDR3 totals 16 residues. Trimming took 1 base from V and 4 from J, leaving 14 bases between them. The V gene's germline CDR1 is LGHNA and CDR2 YSLEER. In nucleotides, the CDR3 is TGCGCCAGCAGCCAAGGGGTGGCAGGGATCGGAAACACCATATATTTT. Residues: CASSQGVAGIGNTIYF.

The J gene is TRBJ1-6, the V gene TRBV18; D gene uncertain. V lost 4 bases and J 0 bases, leaving 10 bases between the germline ends. Germline V gene lookup returns CDR1 KGHSH and CDR2 LQKENI. This CDR3 spans 16 amino acids. CDR3 residues: CASSRETSSYNSPLHF. In DNA, the CDR3 is TGTGCCAGCTCACGAGAGACGAGCTCCTATAATTCACCCCTCCACTTT.

The chain employs TRBV6-5 and TRBJ1-2, with D uncertain. Germline assignment: CDR1 MNHEY and CDR2 SVGAGI. V lost 2 bases and J 4 bases, leaving 11 bases between the germline ends. The CDR3 sequence is 14 residues long. CDR3 residues: CASSYRRQSYGYTF. The CDR3, as DNA: TGTGCCAGCAGTTACAGGCGGCAGTCCTATGGCTACACCTTC.

CDR3 sequence (DNA): TGTGCCAGCAACGAGTTCGGACGGGGTAATGAAAAACTGTTTTTT. Its translation is CASNEFGRGNEKLFF. The chain couples TRBV6-5 to TRBJ1-4; D gene uncertain. V shed 7 bases and J shed 4 bases, with 16 bases lying between them. This CDR3 has 15 amino acids. Germline loops: CDR1 MNHEY, CDR2 SVGAGI.

The genes are TRBV6-1 and TRBJ1-5; perhaps TRBD1 as D (6 bases). Germline loops: CDR1 MNHNS, CDR2 SASEGT. Trimming took off 4 bases at V and 4 bases at J, with 17 bases between the two ends. This CDR3 is 16 amino acids long. In nucleotides, the CDR3 is TGTGCCAGCAGTGCATCCGGGACATTCGGTAATCAGCCCCAGCATTTT. Translating it yields CASSASGTFGNQPQHF.

This chain uses TRBV30 with TRBJ1-1; a weak D match, TRBD1 (6 bases). Per germline, CDR1 GTSNPN and CDR2 SVGIG (reference sequence). The V and J ends lost 8 bases and 3 bases respectively, with 16 bases between them. This CDR3 comprises 13 residues. The CDR3, as DNA: TGTGCCGGAGCAGGGGACCGTGACACTGAAGCTTTCTTT. It translates to CAGAGDRDTEAFF.

The chain recombines TRBV11-2 with TRBJ1-1, with D uncertain. Germline V gene lookup returns CDR1 SGHAT and CDR2 FQNNGV. V shed 1 base and J shed 10 bases, with 10 bases lying between them. The CDR3 loop spans 12 amino acids. The CDR3 spells CASSLVVLRAFF. CDR3 in DNA: TGTGCCAGCAGCTTAGTTGTGCTGAGAGCTTTCTTT.